The next 29 T cell receptor delta chains were all read from a single sample in a study of gamma-delta chains in newborns, infants, children. TCRdb made new clone calls on the reads using CATT. Here the sample spans about 15,000 delta-chain clones, roughly 7% being singletons. What was sequenced was blood. These receptors came from a child who was a newborn, infant or young child, either healthy, febrile or measles-vaccinated (not recorded which).

This clone was detected only a few times. The chain links TRDV2 to TRDJ2, with TRDD3 identical over 12 bases. This CDR3 region has 18 residues. The trim removed 0 bases at V and 1 base at J, leaving 5 bases unmatched. The germline gives CDR1 GEAIGNYY, CDR2 EKD. CDR3 in DNA: TGTGCCTGTGACACCATTCTGGGGGATACGTTTTTGACAGCACAACTCTTCTTT. Protein: CACDTILGDTFLTAQLFF.

Concerning this clone: This sequence is one base from a far larger clone and is likely a read error. Other DNA sequences of this sample code for an identical CDR3. The chain employs TRDV2 and TRDJ3; 13 bases map to TRDD3. The CDR3 has 19 residues. From germline, CDR1 is GEAIGNYY and CDR2 EKD. The CDR3, as DNA: TGTGCCTGTGACATACTGGGGGATACGAGCTCCTGGGACACCCGACAGATGTTCTTC. This sequence encodes CACDILGDTSSWDTRQMFF.

This clone was picked up a small number of times. A far larger clone differs by one base, so this is likely a read error. This CDR3 is also generated by other DNA sequences in the sample. CDR3 nucleotide sequence: TGTGCCTGTGACATACTGGGGGATACCTGGGACACCCGGCAGATGTTTTTC. This codes for CACDILGDTWDTRQMFF. The chain couples TRDV2 to TRDJ3, with 12 nucleotides matching TRDD3. The germline V gene has CDR1 GEAIGNYY and CDR2 EKD. The CDR3 is made up of 17 amino acids.

This clone has at least ten counts. The sample has other DNA sequences that encode this CDR3 too. This sequence joins TRDV2 and TRDJ3, with 11 positions matching TRDD3. Germline V gene lookup returns CDR1 GEAIGNYY and CDR2 EKD. The CDR3 runs 19 residues. V lost 4 bases to trimming and J lost 0 bases; unmatched junction nucleotides: 7. In DNA, the CDR3 is TGTGCCTGTGAGCAGCTGGGGGATACTCACTCCTGGGACACCCGACAGATGTTTTTC. Amino acids: CACEQLGDTHSWDTRQMFF.

This clone counts as medium-sized. This sequence joins TRDV2 and TRDJ1; 9 nucleotides align to TRDD3. The germline V gene encodes CDR1 GEAIGNYY and CDR2 EKD. The trim removed 3 bases at V and 0 bases at J, leaving 7 bases unmatched. The length of the CDR3 is 16 residues. In DNA form, the CDR3 reads TGTGCCTGTGACTCACTCTGGGGGATGTACACCGATAAACTCATCTTT. Translating gives CACDSLWGMYTDKLIF.

This clone has a handful of counts. The sample carries other DNA sequences with the same CDR3. This chain uses TRDV2 with TRDJ3; 11 bases map to TRDD3. Germline assignment: CDR1 GEAIGNYY and CDR2 EKD. J was trimmed by 0 bases and V by 1 base; bases with no gene match: 4. This CDR3 comprises 19 residues. CDR3 in DNA: TGTGCCTGTGACACTGGGGGATACGGAAGCTCCTGGGACACCCGACAGATGTTTTTC. Its protein is CACDTGGYGSSWDTRQMFF.

By its share, this clone is medium-sized. The gene calls are TRDV2 and TRDJ3; 8 bases are a match to TRDD3. CDR3 length: 17 residues. The trim removed 2 bases at V and 0 bases at J, leaving 2 bases unmatched. The germline V gene has CDR1 GEAIGNYY and CDR2 EKD. The CDR3 DNA is TGTGCCTGTGACAAGCTGGGGGACTCCTGGGACACCCGACAGATGTTTTTC. Protein: CACDKLGDSWDTRQMFF.

As for this clone: A much larger clone lies a single base off, so this may be a read error. The rearrangement links TRDV2 to TRDJ2; TRDD3 matches 9 bases. Germline loops: CDR1 GEAIGNYY, CDR2 EKD. The CDR3 loop spans 16 amino acids. The CDR3 loop reads CARDTLGDTLTAQLFF. The CDR3 DNA sequence: TGTGCCCGTGACACCTTGGGGGATACTTTGACAGCACAACTCTTCTTT.

Many counts were recorded for this clone. The V and J genes are TRDV1 and TRDJ1, with 12 bases fitting TRDD3. Trimming removed 8 bases from V and 0 bases from J; junction bases left unmatched: 7. This CDR3 contains 16 residues. Germline values: CDR1 TSWWSYY, CDR2 QGS. CDR3 DNA: TGTGCTCTTTACTGGGGGATACCCTTATACACCGATAAACTCATCTTT. Amino acids: CALYWGIPLYTDKLIF.

As concerns this clone: TCRdb's entry gives the protein of a much larger clone, which mismatches this DNA's translation at residue 12, likely from a read error; the protein reported here is translated from the DNA. V and J are TRDV2 and TRDJ2; TRDD3 matches 10 bases. The CDR3 is made up of 16 amino acids. Germline V CDR1 and CDR2: GEAIGNYY, EKD. CDR3 loop: CACDTLGDTLTVQLFF. The CDR3 DNA reads as TGTGCCTGTGACACCTTGGGGGATACTTTGACAGTACAACTCTTCTTT.

In the case of this clone: The protein given by TCRdb reflects a much larger clone and differs at residue 5 from this DNA's translation, likely from a read error; the protein shown is the DNA's translation. The chain has TRDV2 and TRDJ3; 10 positions agree with TRDD3. CDR1 GEAIGNYY and CDR2 EKD come from the germline V gene. This CDR3 has 15 amino acids. The ends lost 2 bases at V and 8 bases at J; junction bases unmatched: 2. The CDR3 DNA sequence: TGTGCCTGTGACATGCTGGGGGATAACACCCGACAGATGTTTTTC. Translated, it gives CACDMLGDNTRQMFF.

The chain recombines TRDV2 with TRDJ1, with 9 positions matching TRDD3. CDR1 and CDR2 (germline): GEAIGNYY, EKD. The J segment lost 2 bases and the V segment lost 3 bases, leaving 15 bases of the junction unmatched. The CDR3 is made up of 18 amino acids. CDR3 amino acids: CACDSLRGYWGTTDKLIF. The CDR3 bases are TGTGCCTGTGACTCTTTACGGGGGTACTGGGGGACTACCGATAAACTCATCTTT.

Notes on this clone: A read error may account for a junction end that differs from germline. Here the CDR3 DNA reads TGTGCCTGTGACACTTGGGGATCCTGGATCTCCTGGGACACCCAACAGATGTTTTTC. Translating it yields CACDTWGSWISWDTQQMFF. The V gene is TRDV2, the J gene TRDJ3, with D possibly TRDD3 on 6 matching bases. This CDR3 is built from 19 residues. Germline V gene data show CDR1 as GEAIGNYY and CDR2 as EKD.

The table lists this clone with a few counts. TCRdb's protein for this DNA is that of a much larger clone and differs from the translation at residue 17, likely a read error; the protein shown is the DNA translation. V gene TRDV2 combines with J gene TRDJ3, with 13 bases identical to TRDD3. The CDR3 is made up of 19 amino acids. Germline values: CDR1 GEAIGNYY, CDR2 EKD. The CDR3 DNA reads as TGTGCCTGTGACATACTGGGGGATACGCGCTCCTGGGACACCCGACAGACGTTTTTC. The encoded protein is CACDILGDTRSWDTRQTFF.

In its sample, this clone was seen a few times. J is TRDJ1 and V is TRDV2; 11 bases are a match to TRDD3. The germline V gene has CDR1 GEAIGNYY and CDR2 EKD. CDR3 length: 16 residues. V gave up 0 bases and J gave up 1 base; unmatched junction bases: 3. CDR3 region: CACDTDWGIGTDKLIF. In DNA, the CDR3 is TGTGCCTGTGACACCGACTGGGGGATAGGCACCGATAAACTCATCTTT.

Many counts were recorded for this clone. Other DNA sequences in the same sample also yield this CDR3. The V and J genes are TRDV3 and TRDJ3; TRDD3 matches 10 bases. J lost 3 bases, V lost 1 base, and 0 bases had no gene match. CDR1 is TVYSNPD, CDR2 GDNSRS, per germline (reference sequence). There are 15 residues in the CDR3. The CDR3 DNA is TGTGCCTTTACTGGGGGATACTGGGACACCCGACAGATGTTTTTC. It translates to CAFTGGYWDTRQMFF.

Only a few counts were recorded for this clone. The V gene is TRDV2, the J gene TRDJ4, with 8 bases fitting TRDD3. Germline V CDR1 and CDR2: GEAIGNYY, EKD. This CDR3 is built from 14 residues. V was pared by 2 bases and J by 0 bases, with 4 bases of the junction left unmatched. In DNA, the CDR3 is TGTGCCTGTGACATACTGGGGGGGGCCAGACCCCTGATCTTT. This encodes CACDILGGARPLIF.

This clone has only a few counts. Within the sample, other DNA sequences also encode this same CDR3. V and J are TRDV2 and TRDJ3, with TRDD3 matching over 8 bases. CDR3 length: 20 residues. The V and J ends lost 2 bases and 2 bases, in that order; junction bases with no gene match: 13. Germline CDR1 reads GEAIGNYY; CDR2 reads EKD. The CDR3 is CACDITTGGYLPWDTRQMFF. The CDR3 DNA is TGTGCCTGTGACATTACAACTGGGGGGTACCTCCCCTGGGACACCCGACAGATGTTTTTC.

This clone was found a few times. The protein here is the DNA translation, as the TCRdb protein differs from it at residue 17. The V gene is TRDV2, the J gene TRDJ3; TRDD3 is a possible D gene (5 bases). The CDR3 length is 19 residues. CDR1 and CDR2 (germline): GEAIGNYY, EKD. CDR3: CACDKVLTTGSWDTRQVFF. The CDR3 DNA sequence: TGTGCCTGTGACAAAGTACTGACTACCGGCTCCTGGGACACCCGACAGGTGTTTTTC.

This clone was seen more than once but under ten times. The rearrangement uses TRDV2 and TRDJ3, with 7 bases that match TRDD3. Germline V gene data show CDR1 as GEAIGNYY and CDR2 as EKD. CDR3 size: 17 residues. After removal of 3 bases from V and 0 bases from J, the junction contained 4 bases not matched to a gene. The CDR3 DNA sequence: TGTGCCTGTGACGGGATACCCTTCTCCTGGGACACCCGACAGATGTTTTTC. This translates into CACDGIPFSWDTRQMFF.

The chain is built from TRDV2 and TRDJ3, with 10 bases aligning to TRDD3. CDR1 is GEAIGNYY and CDR2 is EKD in the germline V gene. The CDR3 has 20 residues. V was clipped by 0 bases and J by 0 bases; unmatched bases: 7. The CDR3 spells CACDTLTGGFSSWDTRQMFF. The CDR3 DNA reads TGTGCCTGTGACACCCTCACTGGGGGATTCAGCTCCTGGGACACCCGACAGATGTTTTTC.

Only a few counts were recorded for this clone. An end of the junction differs from the germline gene, which may be a read error. The chain links TRDV2 to TRDJ3; the match to TRDD3 covers 13 bases. This CDR3 spans 20 amino acids. The germline V gene has CDR1 GEAIGNYY and CDR2 EKD. The CDR3, as DNA: TGTGCCTGTGACGTACTGGGGGATACGAAAGACTCCTGGGACACCCGACAGGTGTTTTTC. Encoded protein: CACDVLGDTKDSWDTRQVFF.

With regard to this clone: A much larger clone lies a single base off, so this may be a read error. The chain has TRDV2 and TRDJ3; 8 positions agree with TRDD3. Germline CDR1 reads GEAIGNYY; CDR2 reads EKD. This CDR3 has 20 residues. The CDR3 protein is CARDIVLGGPSSWDTRQMFF. The CDR3 DNA follows: TGTGCCCGTGACATCGTACTGGGGGGACCCAGCTCCTGGGACACCCGACAGATGTTTTTC.

This clone was found a few times. The chain uses TRDV2 and TRDJ1; 10 positions match TRDD3. The CDR3 consists of 15 residues. CDR1 and CDR2 (germline): GEAIGNYY, EKD. V was clipped by 3 bases and J by 2 bases; unmatched bases: 5. CDR3 nucleotides: TGTGCCTGTGACCTCGTACTGGGGGATACCGATAAACTCATCTTT. Translated: CACDLVLGDTDKLIF.

This clone was counted a few times. One end of the junction varies from germline; a read error may be responsible. CDR3 nucleotides: TGTGCCTGTGACACCGTCGAGGGTACCTGGGGCACCCGACAGATGTTTTTC. This encodes CACDTVEGTWGTRQMFF. The chain is built from TRDV2 and TRDJ3; weak D call: TRDD3 (6 bases). CDR3 length: 17 residues. Germline CDR1 reads GEAIGNYY; CDR2 reads EKD.

Details on this clone: The protein given by TCRdb reflects a much larger clone and differs at residue 9 from this DNA's translation, likely from a read error; the protein shown is the DNA's translation. Written as DNA, the CDR3 is TGTGCCTGTGACCCTGTACTGGGGGTTAGCTCCTGGGACACCCGACAGATGTTTTTC. Translated, it gives CACDPVLGVSSWDTRQMFF. The J gene is TRDJ3, the V gene TRDV2; 8 bases match TRDD3. The junction had 9 bases not matched to a gene; V was cut back by 3 bases and J by 0 bases. CDR3 length: 19 amino acids. Germline V gene lookup returns CDR1 GEAIGNYY and CDR2 EKD.

At least ten counts were recorded for this clone. Additional DNA sequences in this sample encode the identical CDR3. The V call is TRDV2, the J call TRDJ3; TRDD3 aligns across 10 bases. CDR3 length: 19 residues. The ends lost 0 bases at V and 1 base at J; junction bases unmatched: 5. Germline V gene data show CDR1 as GEAIGNYY and CDR2 as EKD. The CDR3 nucleotides are TGTGCCTGTGACACCGTAACTGGGGGATTGTCCTGGGACACCCGACAGATGTTTTTC. Amino acid sequence: CACDTVTGGLSWDTRQMFF.

This clone was counted a few times. This DNA's translation and the protein TCRdb lists, from a much larger clone, do not match at residue 6, likely due to a read error; the protein shown is translated from the DNA. The chain couples TRDV2 to TRDJ3, with 10 bases lining up with TRDD3. The CDR3 is 19 amino acids. Germline V gene lookup returns CDR1 GEAIGNYY and CDR2 EKD. V trimming: 2 bases; J trimming: 0 bases; junction bases outside the gene matches: 6. CDR3 in DNA: TGTGCCTGTGACATACCGGGGGATACGAGCTCCTGGGACACCCGACAGATGTTTTTC. Encoded protein: CACDIPGDTSSWDTRQMFF.

Comments on this clone: The protein given by TCRdb reflects a much larger clone and differs at residue 8 from this DNA's translation, likely from a read error; the protein shown is the DNA's translation. The chain couples TRDV2 to TRDJ3; tentative D call: TRDD3 (6 bases). Trimming took 3 bases from V and 0 from J, leaving 17 bases between them. Looked up from germline, CDR1 is GEAIGNYY and CDR2 is EKD. The length of the CDR3 is 19 residues. CDR3 bases: TGTGCCTGTGACGCTACTGGGAGCCCGAGCTCCTGGGACACCCGACAGATGTTTTTC. Translation gives CACDATGSPSSWDTRQMFF.